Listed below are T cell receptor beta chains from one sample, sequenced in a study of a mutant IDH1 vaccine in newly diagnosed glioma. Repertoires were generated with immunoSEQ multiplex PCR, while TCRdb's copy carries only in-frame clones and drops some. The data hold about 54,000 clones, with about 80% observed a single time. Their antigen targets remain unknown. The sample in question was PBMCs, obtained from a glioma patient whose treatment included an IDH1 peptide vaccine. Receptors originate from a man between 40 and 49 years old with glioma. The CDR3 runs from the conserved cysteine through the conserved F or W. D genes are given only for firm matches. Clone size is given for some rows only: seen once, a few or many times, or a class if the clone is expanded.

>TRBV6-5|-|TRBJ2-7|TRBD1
TGTGCCAGCAGTTCCGCGGGGACAGGGACCCGCGAGCAGTACTTC
CASSSAGTGTREQYF
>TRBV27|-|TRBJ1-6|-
TGTGCCAGCAGTCCCGGACTGGCCCTCGTGTTCGGTTCACCCCTCCACTTT
CASSPGLALVFGSPLHF
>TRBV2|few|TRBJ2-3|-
TGTGCCAGCGTTATGGGCGCTAGCACAGATACGCAGTATTTT
CASVMGASTDTQYF
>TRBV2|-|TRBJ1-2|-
TGTGCCAGCCCCGATGGCCCAGGAATTGGCTACACCTTC
CASPDGPGIGYTF
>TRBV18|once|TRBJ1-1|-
TGTGCCAGCTCACGCCCCTCGGAGGGAAACACTGAAGCTTTCTTT
CASSRPSEGNTEAFF
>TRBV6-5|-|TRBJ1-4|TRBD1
TGTGCCAGCAGTTACTCGAGGGACAGAAATCAAAAACTGTTTTTT
CASSYSRDRNQKLFF
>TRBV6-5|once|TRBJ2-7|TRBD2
TGTGCCAGCAGATTCACTAGCGGGGAGTCCTACGAGCAGTACTTC
CASRFTSGESYEQYF
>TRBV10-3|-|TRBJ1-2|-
TGTGCCATCACCCGATCCTCTAACTATGGCTACACCTTC
CAITRSSNYGYTF
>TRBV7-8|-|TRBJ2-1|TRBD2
TGTGCCAGCAGCGATACCGGGACTAGCGTCTCAAATGAGCAGTTCTTC
CASSDTGTSVSNEQFF
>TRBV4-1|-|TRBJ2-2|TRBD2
TGCGCCAGCAGCCAAGGACTAGCGGGGGGGCTGCGGACCGGGGAGCTGTTTTTT
CASSQGLAGGLRTGELFF
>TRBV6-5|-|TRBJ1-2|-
TGTGCCAGCACCCCTGGGCGGGGAGATGGCTACACCTTC
CASTPGRGDGYTF
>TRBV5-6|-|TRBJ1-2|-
TGTGCCAGCAGCTTGTCTGGGGGGCGAATCTATGGCTACACCTTC
CASSLSGGRIYGYTF
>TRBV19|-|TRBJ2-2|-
TGTGCCAGTAAGGGACTTGCGAACACCGGGGAGCTGTTTTTT
CASKGLANTGELFF
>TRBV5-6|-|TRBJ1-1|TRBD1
TGTGCCAGCAGCTCCTATAGGTTGGACAGGGCGGACACTGAAGCTTTCTTT
CASSSYRLDRADTEAFF
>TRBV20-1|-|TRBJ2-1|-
TGCAGTGCTACTGGGTATGAGCAGTTCTTC
CSATGYEQFF
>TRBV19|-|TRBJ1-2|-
TGTGCCAGTAGTATTAAGGACAGTGGCTACACCTTC
CASSIKDSGYTF
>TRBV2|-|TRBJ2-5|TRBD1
TGTGCCAGCAGGGAGACGGACAGGGACGGAGAGACCCAGTACTTC
CASRETDRDGETQYF
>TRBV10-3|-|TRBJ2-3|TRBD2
TGTGCCATCAGTGGGCTAGCGGGAGCCTCTAGCACAGATACGCAGTATTTT
CAISGLAGASSTDTQYF
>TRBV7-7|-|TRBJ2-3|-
TGTGCCAGCAGCTTACAGGGGCTTCTTGATACGCAGTATTTT
CASSLQGLLDTQYF
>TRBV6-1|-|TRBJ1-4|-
TGTGCCAGCAGTGTCAAGGAGCAGGCAACTAATGAAAAACTGTTTTTT
CASSVKEQATNEKLFF
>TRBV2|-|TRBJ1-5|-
TGTGCCAGCAGTGCGGATCAGCCCCAGCATTTT
CASSADQPQHF
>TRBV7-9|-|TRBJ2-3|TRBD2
TGTGCCAGCAGCCCTAGCGGGGTTAGCACAGATACGCAGTATTTT
CASSPSGVSTDTQYF
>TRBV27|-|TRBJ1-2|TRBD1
TGTGCCAGCGGGACAGGCCCCGCCAATGGCTACACCTTC
CASGTGPANGYTF
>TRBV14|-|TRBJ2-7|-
TGTGCCAGCAGCGGGATTCGGGACGGCTACGAGCAGTACTTC
CASSGIRDGYEQYF
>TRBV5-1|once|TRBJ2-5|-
TGCGCCAGCAGCTTTCAAGCGGAGGAGACCCAGTACTTC
CASSFQAEETQYF
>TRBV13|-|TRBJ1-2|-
TGTGCCAGCAGCCTCCCCAGTAAGGGCTACACCTTC
CASSLPSKGYTF
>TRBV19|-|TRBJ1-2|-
TGTGCCAGTAGTATGAGGATCATCTATGGCTACACCTTC
CASSMRIIYGYTF
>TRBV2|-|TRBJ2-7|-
TGTGCCAGCAGTAGAGAACCGCTCTACGAGCAGTACTTC
CASSREPLYEQYF
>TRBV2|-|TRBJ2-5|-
TGTGCCAGCAGTCCGGAGGGGGCTAGGTTAGCGGGGCAAGAGACCCAGTACTTC
CASSPEGARLAGQETQYF
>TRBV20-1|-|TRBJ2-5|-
TGCAGTGCTAATAGAGGGGAGACCCAGTACTTC
CSANRGETQYF
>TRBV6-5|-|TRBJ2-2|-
TGTGCCAGCAGTTACCCGATAGCAGGCGGGGAGCTGTTTTTT
CASSYPIAGGELFF
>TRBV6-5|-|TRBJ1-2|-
TGTGCCAGCAGTCAGGGGTCTGGCTACACCTTC
CASSQGSGYTF
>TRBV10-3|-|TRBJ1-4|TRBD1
TGTGCCACCCGGTCGACAGGGATCCGTGAAAAACTGTTTTTT
CATRSTGIREKLFF
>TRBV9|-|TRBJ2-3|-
TGTGCCAGCAGCTGGAGGGGTGACGGAGATACGCAGTATTTT
CASSWRGDGDTQYF
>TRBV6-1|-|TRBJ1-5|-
TGTGCCAGCAGTGGGGGCAGGGTTCCAAATCAGCCCCAGCATTTT
CASSGGRVPNQPQHF
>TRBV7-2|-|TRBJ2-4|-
TGTGCCAGCACCTTTGGGCAGGGTTTAGCCAAAAACATTCAGTACTTC
CASTFGQGLAKNIQYF
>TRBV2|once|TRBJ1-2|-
TGTGCCAGCAGTGTCCTCAGGGTTGGGATAGACGGCTACACCTTC
CASSVLRVGIDGYTF
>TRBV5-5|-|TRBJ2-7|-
TGTGCCAGCAGCGCGGACCGGACGGTTAGTACCTACGAGCAGTACTTC
CASSADRTVSTYEQYF
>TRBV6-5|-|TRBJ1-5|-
TGTGCCAGCAGTTACTCATCCGGGCCCCAGCATTTT
CASSYSSGPQHF
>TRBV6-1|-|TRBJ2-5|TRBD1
TGTGCCAGCAGTGAACCCGGGACAGCCCCGCAGTACTTC
CASSEPGTAPQYF
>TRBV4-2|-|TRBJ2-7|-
TGTGCCAGCAGCCAAGCAAGACAGGTTACCTACGAGCAGTACTTC
CASSQARQVTYEQYF
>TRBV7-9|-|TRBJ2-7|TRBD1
TGTGCCAGCAGCTTAGGGACAGGGACCGGTGGGTCCTACGAGCAGTACTTC
CASSLGTGTGGSYEQYF
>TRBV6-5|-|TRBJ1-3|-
TGTGCCAGCAGTTCGACGCCATTTCTCTCTGGAAACACCATATATTTT
CASSSTPFLSGNTIYF
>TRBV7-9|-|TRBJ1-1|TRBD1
TGTGCCAGCAGCTTAACAGGGGCCACTGAAGCTTTCTTT
CASSLTGATEAFF
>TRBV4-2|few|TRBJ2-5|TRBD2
TGTGCCAGCAGCCAAGAGGCTAGCGGCTACGAGACCCAGTACTTC
CASSQEASGYETQYF
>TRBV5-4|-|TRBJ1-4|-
TGTGCCAGCAGCGGGACTTCTTCCGAAAAACTGTTTTTT
CASSGTSSEKLFF
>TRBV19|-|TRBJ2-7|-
TGTGCCAGTAGTCCCCGGGACCCCGGGCACTACGAGCAGTACTTC
CASSPRDPGHYEQYF
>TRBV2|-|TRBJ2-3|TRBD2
TGTGCCAGCCGGGGGCTAGCGGGGGGGAGAGATACGCAGTATTTT
CASRGLAGGRDTQYF
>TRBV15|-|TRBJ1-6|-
TGTGCCACCAGCAGTTCGAGGTGGGATTCACCCCTCCACTTT
CATSSSRWDSPLHF
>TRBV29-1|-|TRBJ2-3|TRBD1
TGCAGCGTTGGCAGGGGGGATACGCAGTATTTT
CSVGRGDTQYF
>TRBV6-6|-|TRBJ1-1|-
TGTGCCAGCAGACCGAGCGGGGGCGCTGAAGCTTTCTTT
CASRPSGGAEAFF
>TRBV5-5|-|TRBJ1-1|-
TGTGCCAGCAGCTTGGCTCCCAGGGCCACTGAAGCTTTCTTT
CASSLAPRATEAFF
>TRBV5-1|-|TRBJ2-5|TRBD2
TGCGCCAGCAGCAGACTAGCGGGGGGCCGGGGAGAGACCCAGTACTTC
CASSRLAGGRGETQYF